This T cell receptor beta chain was identified in a study of STAT5B mutations in CD4+ large granular lymphocyte leukemia. Study results and caveats: 8/27 top patient clones versus 2/35 control clones were TRBV06-family. Main leukemic clonotypes were patient-specific, but roughly 26% appeared at low frequency elsewhere.

Measured with immunoSEQ multiplex PCR; TCRdb has only the in-frame clones, and not every one. The sample consists of roughly 32,000 clones, about 88% of them appearing once. Points on this clone: Its specificity is not known.

The J segment lost 7 bases and the V segment lost 4 bases, leaving 8 bases of the junction unmatched. CDR1 and CDR2 (germline): SGHTA, FQGTGA. This CDR3 is 16 amino acids long. The sequencing input was CD4+ T cells from blood buffy coats. The V gene is TRBV7-3, the J gene TRBJ2-2, with TRBD2 identical over 11 bases. The source of this sequence is a human donor in good health. The CDR3 loop is CASSSTSGRSRGELFF. The CDR3, as DNA: TGTGCCAGCAGCTCTACTAGCGGGAGAAGTCGCGGGGAGCTGTTTTTT.